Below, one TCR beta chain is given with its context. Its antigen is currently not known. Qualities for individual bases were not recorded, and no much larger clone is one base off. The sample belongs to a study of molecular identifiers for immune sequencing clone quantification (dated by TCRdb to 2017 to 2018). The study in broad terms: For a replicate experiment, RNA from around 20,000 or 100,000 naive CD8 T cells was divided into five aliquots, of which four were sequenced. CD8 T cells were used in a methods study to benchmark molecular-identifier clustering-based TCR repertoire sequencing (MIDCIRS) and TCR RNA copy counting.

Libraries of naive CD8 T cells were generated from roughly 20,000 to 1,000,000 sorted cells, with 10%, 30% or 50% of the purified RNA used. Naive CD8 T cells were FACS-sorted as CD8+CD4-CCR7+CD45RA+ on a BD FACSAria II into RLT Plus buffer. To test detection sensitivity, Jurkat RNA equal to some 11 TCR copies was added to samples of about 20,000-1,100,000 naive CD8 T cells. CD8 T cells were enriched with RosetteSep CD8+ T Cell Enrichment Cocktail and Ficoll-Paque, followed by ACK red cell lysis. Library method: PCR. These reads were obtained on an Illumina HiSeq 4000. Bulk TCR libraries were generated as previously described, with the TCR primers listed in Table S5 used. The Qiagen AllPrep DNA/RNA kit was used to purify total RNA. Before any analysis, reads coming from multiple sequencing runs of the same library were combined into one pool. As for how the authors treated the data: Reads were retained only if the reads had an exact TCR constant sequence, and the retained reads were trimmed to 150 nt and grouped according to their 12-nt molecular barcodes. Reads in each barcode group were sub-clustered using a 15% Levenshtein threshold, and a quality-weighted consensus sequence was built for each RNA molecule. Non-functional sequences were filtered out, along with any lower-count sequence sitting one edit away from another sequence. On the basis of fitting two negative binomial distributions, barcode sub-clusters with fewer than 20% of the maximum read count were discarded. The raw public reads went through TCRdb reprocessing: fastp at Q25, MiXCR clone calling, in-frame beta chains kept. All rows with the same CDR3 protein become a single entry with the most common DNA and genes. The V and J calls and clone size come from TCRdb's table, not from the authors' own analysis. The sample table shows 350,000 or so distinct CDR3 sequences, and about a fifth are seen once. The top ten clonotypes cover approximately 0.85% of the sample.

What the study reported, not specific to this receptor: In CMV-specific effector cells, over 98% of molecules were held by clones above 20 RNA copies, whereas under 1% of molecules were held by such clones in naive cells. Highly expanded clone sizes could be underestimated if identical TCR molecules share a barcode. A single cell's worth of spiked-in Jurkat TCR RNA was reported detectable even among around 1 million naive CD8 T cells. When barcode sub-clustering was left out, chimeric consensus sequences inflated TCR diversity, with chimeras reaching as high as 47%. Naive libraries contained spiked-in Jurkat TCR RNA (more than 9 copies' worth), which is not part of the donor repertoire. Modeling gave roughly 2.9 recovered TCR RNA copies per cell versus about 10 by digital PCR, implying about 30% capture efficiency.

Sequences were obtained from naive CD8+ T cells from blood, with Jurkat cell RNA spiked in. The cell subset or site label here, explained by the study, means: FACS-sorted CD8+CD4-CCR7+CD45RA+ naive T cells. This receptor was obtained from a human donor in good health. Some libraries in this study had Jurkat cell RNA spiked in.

The nucleotide sequence is given as TGTGCCAGCAGCCCCGCGCAGGGAGGGGGTTTAAATGAGCAGTTCTTC. Its translation is CASSPAQGGGLNEQFF. Recombination joined TRBV3-1 with TRBJ2-1; the D gene is perhaps TRBD2, on 7 matching bases. V is pared back by 4 bases and J by 7 bases, with 20 bases lying between the germline termini. The CDR3, from cysteine to phenylalanine, totals 16 residues. Only the CDR3 region is kept as DNA, spanning 48 bases read in frame from base 1. CDR1 and CDR2, per the germline V gene (reference sequence), are LGHDT and YNNKEL.